This passage covers 6 T cell receptor beta chains from one sample sequenced in a study of control samples from healthy donors and cancer patients. Assay used: immunoSEQ multiplex PCR; TCRdb lists only in-frame clones, some missing. The table has about 160,000 clones, around 94% seen once. The sequenced material came from PBMCs. These receptors all stem from a man aged 55 to 69 with colorectal cancer.

The chain links TRBV6-5 to TRBJ1-1; D remains ambiguous. Trimming took off 6 bases at V and 2 bases at J, with 16 bases between the two ends. Germline CDR1 reads MNHEY; CDR2 reads SVGAGI. This CDR3 is built from 15 residues. The CDR3 DNA is TGTGCCAGCAGGGACCACTATGGCTCCAACACTGAAGCTTTCTTT. Its translation is CASRDHYGSNTEAFF.

The chain carries TRBV7-9 and TRBJ2-7; 11 bases match TRBD2. V shed 5 bases and J 2 bases; nucleotides not matched to a gene: 2. The V gene's germline CDR1 is SEHNR and CDR2 FQNEAQ (reference sequence). The CDR3 is 14 amino acids. This chain's CDR3 is CASSRGLAAYEQYF. The DNA for the CDR3 is TGTGCCAGCAGCCGGGGACTAGCGGCCTACGAGCAGTACTTC.

This rearrangement joins TRBV9 to TRBJ2-4; 8 bases are shared with TRBD2. CDR3 length: 14 amino acids. Germline CDR1 SGDLS, CDR2 YYNGEE. Trimming cost V 1 base and J 7 bases; bases outside gene matches: 4. CDR3: CASSVRGGTNIQYF. The CDR3 coding sequence is TGTGCCAGCAGCGTACGCGGGGGGACGAACATTCAGTACTTC.

The rearrangement uses TRBV24-1 and TRBJ2-5; 7 nucleotides line up with TRBD1. From germline, CDR1 is KGHDR and CDR2 SFDVKD. Trimming cost V 0 bases and J 2 bases; bases outside gene matches: 14. This CDR3 spans 19 amino acids. This chain's CDR3 is CATSDLMGTGAQVQETQYF. The CDR3 DNA sequence: TGTGCCACCAGTGATTTGATGGGAACAGGGGCCCAGGTTCAAGAGACCCAGTACTTC.

The chain couples TRBV5-5 to TRBJ2-7; D is perhaps TRBD2 (5 bases). CDR3 length equals 11 residues. Germline-derived CDR1 and CDR2 are SGHKS and YYEKEE (reference sequence). Trimming stripped 6 bases from V and 6 bases from J, with 10 bases between. The CDR3 is CASNEGSEQYF. The CDR3 region has the DNA TGTGCCAGCAACGAGGGTTCCGAGCAGTACTTC.

The chain links TRBV19 to TRBJ1-2; no clear D. This CDR3 has 12 amino acids. The germline V and J ends were trimmed by 7 bases and 8 bases, with 14 bases remaining between them. Germline values: CDR1 LNHDA, CDR2 SQIVND (reference sequence). CDR3 amino acids: CASIAPQRGYTF. Written as DNA, the CDR3 is TGTGCCAGTATCGCCCCGCAGAGAGGCTACACCTTC.